The next 20 T cell receptor beta chains were all read from a single sample in a study of technical replicates of blood from a handful of donors. The method was immunoSEQ multiplex PCR; TCRdb's version includes in-frame clones alone and lacks a portion of them. The sample has roughly 65,000 clones, 88% seen once; the top ten hold 4% to 5%. Sequenced: PBMCs. These receptors came from a human donor in good health. Some clones in this sample may be carry-over from other donors' samples.

The V call is TRBV14, the J call TRBJ2-3; 7 nucleotides match TRBD1. CDR1 is SGHDN and CDR2 is FVKESK in the germline V gene. This CDR3 has 15 residues. With V trimmed by 4 bases and J by 0 bases, 4 bases remained unmatched. For the CDR3, the DNA is TGTGCCAGCAGCCCGGGACAGACTAGCACAGATACGCAGTATTTT. It is translated as CASSPGQTSTDTQYF.

The V call is TRBV7-9, the J call TRBJ2-7, with D perhaps matching TRBD2 (5 bases). The germline gives CDR1 SEHNR, CDR2 FQNEAQ (reference sequence). V shed 5 bases and J shed 2 bases, with 10 bases lying between them. The length of the CDR3 is 13 residues. In nucleotides, the CDR3 is TGTGCCAGCAGCCGGACTGAGACCTACGAGCAGTACTTC. Protein product: CASSRTETYEQYF.

For the CDR3, the DNA is TGTGCCTGGAGTGGACAGGGTCTCGATACCGGGGAGCTGTTTTTT. This codes for CAWSGQGLDTGELFF. The chain combines TRBV30 with TRBJ2-2, with 7 bases aligning to TRBD1. The V gene's germline CDR1 is GTSNPN and CDR2 SVGIG (reference sequence). Germline trimming cut 1 base from V and 5 bases from J; bases unmatched to any gene: 7. This CDR3 is built from 15 residues.

CDR3 coding DNA: TGTGCCAGCAGCCCGGGGAGGGAGACCCAGTACTTC. As protein: CASSPGRETQYF. The V call is TRBV27, the J call TRBJ2-5; tentatively, D is TRBD2 (6 bases). Trimming took off 6 bases at V and 5 bases at J, with 10 bases between the two ends. From germline, CDR1 is MNHEY and CDR2 SMNVEV (reference sequence). CDR3 size: 12 residues.

This clone occurred once. V and J are TRBV5-8 and TRBJ2-7; a weak D match, TRBD2 (5 bases). V was pared by 2 bases and J by 6 bases, with 12 bases between. Germline V gene lookup returns CDR1 SGHTS and CDR2 YDEGEE. The CDR3 is 13 amino acids. CDR3: CASSFWAGGEQYF. The DNA for the CDR3 is TGTGCCAGCAGCTTTTGGGCCGGAGGCGAGCAGTACTTC. Complete variable domain (other parts from reference TRBV5-8 and TRBJ2-7): EAGVTQSPTHLIKTRGQQATLRCSPISGHTSVYWYQQALGLGLQFLLWYDEGEERNRGNFPPRFSGRQFPNYSSELNVNALELEDSALYLCASSFWAGGEQYFGPGTRLTVT.

This rearrangement joins TRBV7-3 to TRBJ1-2, with 9 bases fitting TRBD1. CDR3 length equals 13 residues. CDR1 is SGHTA and CDR2 is FQGTGA in the germline V gene. Unmatched junction bases numbered 4, after V lost 5 bases and J lost 6 bases. The CDR3 sequence is CASSPQGADGYTF. The CDR3 region has the DNA TGTGCCAGCAGCCCACAGGGGGCCGATGGCTACACCTTC.

This CDR3 is CASSWTANNQPQHF. The CDR3 DNA reads as TGTGCCAGCAGTTGGACAGCAAACAATCAGCCCCAGCATTTT. V gene TRBV6-6 combines with J gene TRBJ1-5, with a weak D call TRBD1 (6 bases). The CDR3 extends over 14 amino acids. Germline V lookup: CDR1 MNHNY, CDR2 SVGAGI (reference sequence). Trimming cost V 4 bases and J 3 bases, with 10 bases left between them.

V usage is TRBV19 and J usage is TRBJ2-7, with D possibly being TRBD1 (6 bases). This CDR3 has 14 residues. Trimming pared 4 bases from V and 3 bases from J, leaving 13 bases between. Germline CDR1 and CDR2: LNHDA and SQIVND (reference sequence). The CDR3 DNA reads TGTGCCAGTAGTAAGGGGGACACCCGCTACGAGCAGTACTTC. It specifies CASSKGDTRYEQYF.

V and J are TRBV2 and TRBJ2-1, with TRBD2 identical over 8 bases. With 6 bases clipped from V and 7 bases from J, the junction kept 11 bases outside the gene matches. The CDR3 totals 15 residues. In germline, CDR1 is SNHLY, CDR2 FYNNEI. CDR3 in DNA: TGTGCCAGCAGCCTATCAAGCGGGAGTTGGAATGAGCAGTTCTTC. Translating gives CASSLSSGSWNEQFF.

This rearrangement joins TRBV6-4 to TRBJ2-1; 14 nucleotides align to TRBD2. Per the germline V gene, CDR1 is MRHNA and CDR2 is SNTAGT. There are 16 residues in the CDR3. V trimming: 3 bases; J trimming: 7 bases; junction bases outside the gene matches: 5. The chain's CDR3 is CASSEVGTSGSNEQFF. In nucleotides, the CDR3 is TGTGCCAGCAGTGAAGTAGGGACTAGCGGGAGTAATGAGCAGTTCTTC.

Written as DNA, the CDR3 is TGCGCCAGCAGCCAAGATACAGGGTTTCTGGGCACCGGGGAGCTGTTTTTT. Protein product: CASSQDTGFLGTGELFF. This chain links TRBV4-3 with TRBJ2-2; a possible D gene is TRBD1 (6 bases). Germline CDR1 LGHNA, CDR2 YSLEER. There are 17 residues in the CDR3. Trimming pared 0 bases from V and 4 bases from J, leaving 15 bases between.

The chain joins TRBV28 to TRBJ1-1; D perhaps matches TRBD1 (6 bases). Germline V gene lookup returns CDR1 MDHEN and CDR2 SYDVKM. The CDR3 covers 13 residues. V lost 6 bases to trimming and J lost 1 base, with 9 bases between them. CDR3 sequence (DNA): TGTGCCAGCAGCCCGGGACAGAACACTGAAGCTTTCTTT. Translated, it gives CASSPGQNTEAFF.

The V gene is TRBV6-5, the J gene TRBJ2-7; 9 bases fit TRBD1. The germline V gene encodes CDR1 MNHEY and CDR2 SVGAGI. The V and J ends lost 6 bases and 1 base, in that order; junction bases with no gene match: 7. The CDR3 loop spans 15 amino acids. The CDR3 nucleotides read TGTGCCAGCAGCCCCGGGGGGACAGGGTCCTACGAGCAGTACTTC. It translates to CASSPGGTGSYEQYF.

This rearrangement joins TRBV5-5 to TRBJ2-7, with TRBD1 as a possible D gene (5 bases). This CDR3 is built from 13 residues. V was pared by 4 bases and J by 0 bases, with 8 bases between. Germline lookup yields CDR1 SGHKS and CDR2 YYEKEE (reference sequence). CDR3 DNA: TGTGCCAGCAGCGACGACAGCTCCTACGAGCAGTACTTC. Its translation is CASSDDSSYEQYF.

The sample holds a few counts of this clone. The rearrangement uses TRBV6-5 and TRBJ1-6; no definite D call. From germline, CDR1 is MNHEY and CDR2 SVGAGI. V lost 6 bases and J 7 bases, leaving 10 bases between the germline ends. The CDR3 runs to 13 residues. For the CDR3, the DNA is TGTGCCAGCAGGGAGACGGGAAATTCACCCCTCCACTTT. It encodes CASRETGNSPLHF.

The chain carries TRBV7-2 and TRBJ2-5, with TRBD2 matching 7 bases. Looked up from germline, CDR1 is SGHTA and CDR2 is FQGNSA. J gave up 14 bases and V 1 base, and 13 bases lay outside the gene matches. The CDR3 runs to 14 residues. CDR3 in DNA: TGTGCCAGCAGCTTAGGGCTAGCGGATACCTCTTATTACTTC. It is translated as CASSLGLADTSYYF. Full variable domain (outside the CDR3, taken from reference TRBV7-2 and TRBJ2-5): GAGVSQSPSNKVTEKGKDVELRCDPISGHTALYWYRQSLGQGLEFLIYFQGNSAPDKSGLPSDRFSAERTGGSVSTLTIQRTQQEDSAVYLCASSLGLADTSYYFGPGTRLLVL.

V gene TRBV5-1 combines with J gene TRBJ1-2; 9 bases agree with TRBD1. Germline V gives CDR1 SGHRS, CDR2 YFSETQ. Losses at the gene ends were 4 bases for V and 8 bases for J; bases not matched to a gene: 6. The CDR3 length is 13 residues. CDR3 sequence reads: CASSPGTGQGYTF. The CDR3 coding sequence is TGCGCCAGCAGCCCCGGGACAGGGCAAGGCTACACCTTC.

The genes are TRBV2 and TRBJ1-1; D is perhaps TRBD1 (5 bases). The CDR3 covers 10 residues. V was shortened by 5 bases and J by 10 bases, with 8 bases between the two germline ends. CDR1 SNHLY and CDR2 FYNNEI come from the germline V gene. In nucleotides, the CDR3 is TGTGCCAGCAGTATCGGGGGAGCTTTCTTT. It encodes CASSIGGAFF.

The gene calls are TRBV12-5 and TRBJ2-2; TRBD2 agrees at 7 bases. CDR1 is LGHNT, CDR2 FRNRAP, per germline. The trim removed 4 bases at V and 7 bases at J, leaving 12 bases unmatched. CDR3 length equals 16 residues. The CDR3 sequence is CASGSGTTHIVGELFF. The CDR3 bases are TGTGCTAGTGGTTCCGGGACTACCCATATAGTCGGGGAGCTGTTTTTT.

The rearrangement uses TRBV6-6 and TRBJ2-3; the match to TRBD2 covers 7 bases. The ends lost 6 bases at V and 6 bases at J; junction bases unmatched: 15. The germline CDR1 and CDR2 sequences are MNHNY and SVGAGI (reference sequence). CDR3 length: 16 amino acids. This chain's CDR3 is CASRQGRKLAMDTQYF. The CDR3 coding sequence is TGTGCCAGCAGACAAGGCAGAAAACTAGCGATGGATACGCAGTATTTT.